Listed below are T cell receptor beta chains from one sample, sequenced in a study of Ad26.COV2.S vaccination and SARS-CoV-2 variants. The repertoire was sequenced with immunoSEQ multiplex PCR; TCRdb's copy has only in-frame clones and lacks some. In the table there are around 270,000 clones, roughly 89% of which are singletons. The sequencing used peripheral blood, collected in a trial of Ad26.COV2.S vaccine versus placebo. Receptor source: a person aged 18 to 59 who received the Ad26.COV2.S COVID-19 vaccine or a placebo. CDR3s include the opening cysteine and the closing phenylalanine or tryptophan. The D gene is left open where the match is weak. The listing skips clone size in some rows; elsewhere it reads once, few, many or a size class.

TRBJ2-2,NA,NA,TRBV6-5,CASRNLRRLTGELFF,TGTGCCAGCAGAAACCTCCGCCGTCTTACCGGGGAGCTGTTTTTT
TRBJ1-1,NA,NA,TRBV5-1,CASTNSPGNTEAFF,TGCGCCAGCACCAATTCACCGGGGAACACTGAAGCTTTCTTT
TRBJ2-7,NA,NA,TRBV7-2,CASSLSSGTYEQYF,TGTGCCAGCAGCTTAAGTTCCGGAACCTACGAGCAGTACTTC
TRBJ1-2,NA,TRBD1,TRBV5-1,CASSLGRRQGPYGYTF,TGCGCCAGCAGCTTGGGACGGCGACAGGGGCCCTATGGCTACACCTTC
TRBJ2-2,few,NA,TRBV5-4,CASSLTLRTLRGTGELFF,TGTGCCAGCAGCTTGACTCTTAGGACTCTACGGGGCACCGGGGAGCTGTTTTTT
TRBJ2-7,NA,TRBD2,TRBV4-1,CASSQVELAGVYEQYF,TGCGCCAGCAGCCAAGTCGAACTAGCGGGGGTCTACGAGCAGTACTTC
TRBJ2-1,NA,TRBD2,TRBV2,CASNPAGAPYNEQFF,TGTGCCAGCAACCCAGCGGGAGCTCCTTACAATGAGCAGTTCTTC
TRBJ1-6,NA,TRBD1,TRBV2,CASSARTGGRGGHSPLHF,TGTGCCAGCAGTGCCAGGACAGGGGGCAGAGGGGGGCATTCACCCCTCCACTTT
TRBJ1-4,NA,NA,TRBV7-2,CASSLTAGANEKLFF,TGTGCCAGCAGCTTAACTGCAGGGGCAAATGAAAAACTGTTTTTT
TRBJ2-5,NA,NA,TRBV7-9,CASSFQGPETQYF,TGTGCCAGCAGCTTTCAAGGTCCCGAGACCCAGTACTTC
TRBJ1-4,few,NA,TRBV28,CASSKPGEYEKLFF,TGTGCCAGCAGTAAACCGGGGGAATATGAAAAACTGTTTTTT
TRBJ2-5,NA,TRBD1,TRBV11-2,CASSADRVETQYF,TGTGCCAGCAGCGCCGACAGGGTAGAGACCCAGTACTTC
TRBJ1-3,NA,NA,TRBV21-1,CASSKGSDRGFGNTIYF,TGTGCCAGCAGCAAAGGATCTGACAGGGGGTTTGGAAACACCATATATTTT
TRBJ2-3,NA,NA,TRBV18,CASSPPWSGADTQYF,TGTGCCAGCTCACCACCTTGGTCGGGGGCAGATACGCAGTATTTT
TRBJ2-1,NA,NA,TRBV7-9,CASSLSGNEQFF,TGTGCCAGCAGCTTAAGCGGCAATGAGCAGTTCTTC
TRBJ2-1,NA,NA,TRBV6-5,CASSSTGVGEQFF,TGTGCCAGCAGTTCTACGGGGGTGGGGGAGCAGTTCTTC
TRBJ2-1,NA,TRBD2,TRBV11-2,CASRYTIISGANEQFF,TGTGCCAGCAGATACACTATAATCAGCGGGGCTAATGAGCAGTTCTTC
TRBJ1-3,NA,NA,TRBV5-1,CASSRDSSGNTIYF,TGCGCCAGCAGCAGAGACAGCTCTGGAAACACCATATATTTT
TRBJ2-5,NA,TRBD1,TRBV7-2,CASSPYQGEETQYF,TGTGCCAGCAGCCCATACCAGGGGGAAGAGACCCAGTACTTC
TRBJ1-1,NA,NA,TRBV7-2,CASSFWVSTEAFF,TGTGCCAGCAGCTTCTGGGTGAGCACTGAAGCTTTCTTT
TRBJ2-5,NA,NA,TRBV20-1,CSARGETQYF,TGCAGTGCTAGAGGAGAGACCCAGTACTTC
TRBJ2-3,NA,NA,TRBV4-2,CASSQFRDADTQYF,TGTGCCAGCAGCCAGTTTCGGGACGCAGATACGCAGTATTTT
TRBJ2-1,NA,NA,TRBV20-1,CSASIYNNEQFF,TGCAGTGCTAGTATATATAACAATGAGCAGTTCTTC
TRBJ2-2,NA,NA,TRBV9,CASSVGSGELFF,TGTGCCAGCAGCGTAGGGTCCGGGGAGCTGTTTTTT
TRBJ1-2,NA,NA,TRBV20-1,CSPSIGYGYTF,TGCAGCCCAAGTATCGGCTATGGCTACACCTTC
TRBJ1-3,NA,NA,TRBV5-5,CASSLDPAGSGNTIYF,TGTGCCAGCAGCTTGGACCCGGCGGGGTCTGGAAACACCATATATTTT
TRBJ2-5,NA,NA,TRBV7-3,CASSLGGNAAETQYF,TGTGCCAGCAGCTTAGGGGGGAATGCGGCAGAGACCCAGTACTTC
TRBJ1-4,NA,TRBD1,TRBV2,CASRDRGNEKLFF,TGTGCCAGCAGAGACAGGGGGAATGAAAAACTGTTTTTT
TRBJ1-1,few,NA,TRBV25-1,CASSEGPSRGMNTEAFF,TGTGCCAGCAGTGAGGGCCCGTCACGGGGGATGAACACTGAAGCTTTCTTT
TRBJ1-3,NA,NA,TRBV6-5,CASRPRASGNTIYF,TGTGCCAGCCGACCCCGGGCCTCTGGAAACACCATATATTTT
TRBJ2-1,once,NA,TRBV9,CASSPKRQPLGNEQFF,TGTGCCAGCAGCCCCAAGCGACAGCCTCTCGGCAATGAGCAGTTCTTC
TRBJ1-1,NA,TRBD1,TRBV19,CASSRDRLNTEAFF,TGTGCCAGTAGCCGGGACAGATTGAACACTGAAGCTTTCTTT
TRBJ1-1,many,NA,TRBV4-2,CASSLEPREIEAFF,TGTGCCAGCAGCTTAGAACCCAGGGAAATTGAAGCTTTCTTT
TRBJ2-7,NA,NA,TRBV7-2,CASSTDFSWEQYF,TGTGCCAGCAGCACGGACTTCTCCTGGGAGCAGTACTTC
TRBJ1-1,NA,TRBD1,TRBV18,CASSHSDRAAREAFF,TGTGCCAGCTCACACTCGGACAGGGCCGCGCGGGAAGCTTTCTTT
TRBJ2-1,NA,TRBD2,TRBV3-1/TRBV3-2,CASSQARPGLGQFF,TGTGCCAGCAGCCAAGCTCGGCCGGGACTAGGCCAGTTCTTC
TRBJ1-2,NA,TRBD1,TRBV18,CASSPTPGQGELARGYTF,TGTGCCAGCTCACCGACGCCGGGACAGGGGGAATTAGCGAGGGGCTACACCTTC
TRBJ2-5,NA,TRBD2,TRBV7-8,CASSLVGRGRLQETQYF,TGTGCCAGCAGCTTAGTAGGGCGGGGGAGACTACAAGAGACCCAGTACTTC